The entry below describes one T cell receptor beta chain. The same CDR3 arises from other DNA sequences in this sample as well. This sample stems from a study of shared clonotypes between healthy human individuals. The J segment lost 0 bases and the V segment lost 3 bases, leaving 0 bases of the junction unmatched. Germline CDR1 is SSHAT and CDR2 is FNYEAQ (reference sequence). This CDR3 region has 16 residues. In the original workflow: Filtering differed, since immunoSEQ gave only junction sequences and no quality scores. Sequencing used immunoSEQ multiplex PCR; TCRdb keeps in-frame clones, though not all of them. D and trimming were read from the DNA, whereas the V and J calls and clone size are those reported in that table. The data show about 1.5 million clones, 98% seen once.

This sequence originates from a man aged 30 to 45 in good health. The chain uses TRBV7-7 and TRBJ2-3; 13 bases agree with TRBD2. The sequenced sample consisted of naive CD4+ T cells sorted from blood. The subset was: CD45RA+ positively selected. DNA of the CDR3: TGTGCCAGCAGCTTGGGACTAGCGGGGAGCACAGATACGCAGTATTTT. Translated: CASSLGLAGSTDTQYF.